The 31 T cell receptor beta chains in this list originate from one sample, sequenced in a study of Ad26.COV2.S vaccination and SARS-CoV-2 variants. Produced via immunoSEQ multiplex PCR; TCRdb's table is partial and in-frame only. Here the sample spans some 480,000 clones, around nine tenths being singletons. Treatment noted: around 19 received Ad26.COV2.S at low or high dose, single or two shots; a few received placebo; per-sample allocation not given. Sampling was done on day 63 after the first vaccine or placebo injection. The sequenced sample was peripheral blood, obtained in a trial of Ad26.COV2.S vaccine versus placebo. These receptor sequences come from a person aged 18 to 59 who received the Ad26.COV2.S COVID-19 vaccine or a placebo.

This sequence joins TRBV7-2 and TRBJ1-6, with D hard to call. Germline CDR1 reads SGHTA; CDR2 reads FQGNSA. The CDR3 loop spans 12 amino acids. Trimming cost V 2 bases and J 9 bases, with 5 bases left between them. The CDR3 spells CASSLLSSPLHF. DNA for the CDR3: TGTGCCAGCAGCTTACTAAGTTCACCCCTCCACTTT.

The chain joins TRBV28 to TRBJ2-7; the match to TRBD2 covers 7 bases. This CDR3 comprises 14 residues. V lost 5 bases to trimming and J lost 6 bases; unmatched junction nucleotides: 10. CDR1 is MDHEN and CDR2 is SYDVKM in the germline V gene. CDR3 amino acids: CASSILAGAREQYF. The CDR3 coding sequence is TGTGCCAGCAGTATACTTGCGGGAGCTCGCGAGCAGTACTTC.

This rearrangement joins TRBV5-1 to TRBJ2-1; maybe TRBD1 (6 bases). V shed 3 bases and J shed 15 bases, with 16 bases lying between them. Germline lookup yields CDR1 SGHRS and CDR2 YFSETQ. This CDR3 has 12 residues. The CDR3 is CASSSGGPRLFF. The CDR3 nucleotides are TGCGCCAGCAGCTCTGGGGGCCCGAGACTGTTCTTC.

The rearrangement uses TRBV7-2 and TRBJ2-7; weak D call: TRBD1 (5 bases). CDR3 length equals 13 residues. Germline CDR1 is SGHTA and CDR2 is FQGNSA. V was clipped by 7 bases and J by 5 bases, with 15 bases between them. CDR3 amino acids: CASTPQGWHEQYF. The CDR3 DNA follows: TGTGCCAGCACCCCCCAGGGATGGCACGAGCAGTACTTC.

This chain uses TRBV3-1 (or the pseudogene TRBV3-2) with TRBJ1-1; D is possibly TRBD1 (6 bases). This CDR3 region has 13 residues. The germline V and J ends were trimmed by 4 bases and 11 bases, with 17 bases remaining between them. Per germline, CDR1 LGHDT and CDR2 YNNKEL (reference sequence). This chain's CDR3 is CASSPDRTGSAFF. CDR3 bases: TGTGCCAGCAGCCCGGACCGTACAGGGTCTGCTTTCTTT.

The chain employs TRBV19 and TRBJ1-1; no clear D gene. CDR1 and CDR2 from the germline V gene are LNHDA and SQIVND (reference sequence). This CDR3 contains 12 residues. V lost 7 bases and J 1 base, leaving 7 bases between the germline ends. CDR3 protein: CASKHTNTEAFF. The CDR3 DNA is TGTGCCAGTAAACATACGAACACTGAAGCTTTCTTT.

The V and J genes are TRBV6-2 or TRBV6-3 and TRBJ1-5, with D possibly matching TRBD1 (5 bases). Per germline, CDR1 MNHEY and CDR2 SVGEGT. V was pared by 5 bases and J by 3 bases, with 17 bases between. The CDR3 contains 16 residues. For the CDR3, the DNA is TGTGCCAGCAGTCAACCCCGGGGCGGCACCAATCAGCCCCAGCATTTT. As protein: CASSQPRGGTNQPQHF.

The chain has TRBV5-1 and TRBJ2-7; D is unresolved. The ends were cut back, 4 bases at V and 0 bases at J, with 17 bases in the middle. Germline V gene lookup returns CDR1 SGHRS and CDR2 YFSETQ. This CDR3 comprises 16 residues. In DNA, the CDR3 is TGCGCCAGCAGCCATGACGGAAGAACCGGCTCCTACGAGCAGTACTTC. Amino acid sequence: CASSHDGRTGSYEQYF.

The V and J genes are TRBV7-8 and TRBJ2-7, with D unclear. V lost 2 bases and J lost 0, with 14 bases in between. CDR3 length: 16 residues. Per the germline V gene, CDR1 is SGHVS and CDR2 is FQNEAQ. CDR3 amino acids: CASSLRSGFSSYEQYF. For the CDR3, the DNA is TGTGCCAGCAGCTTACGATCCGGCTTCAGCTCCTACGAGCAGTACTTC.

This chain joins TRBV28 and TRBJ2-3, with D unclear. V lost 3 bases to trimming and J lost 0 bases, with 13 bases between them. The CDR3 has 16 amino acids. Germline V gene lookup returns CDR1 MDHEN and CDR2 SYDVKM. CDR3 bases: TGTGCCAGCAGTTTCATGTTAACCACAAGCACAGATACGCAGTATTTT. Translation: CASSFMLTTSTDTQYF.

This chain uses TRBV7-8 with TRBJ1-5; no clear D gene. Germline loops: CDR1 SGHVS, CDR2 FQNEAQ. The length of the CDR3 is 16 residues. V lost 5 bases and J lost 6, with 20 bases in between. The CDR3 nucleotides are TGTGCCAGCAGCCCCTCCCCGGGAATATTCCTTCAGCCCCAGCATTTT. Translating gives CASSPSPGIFLQPQHF.

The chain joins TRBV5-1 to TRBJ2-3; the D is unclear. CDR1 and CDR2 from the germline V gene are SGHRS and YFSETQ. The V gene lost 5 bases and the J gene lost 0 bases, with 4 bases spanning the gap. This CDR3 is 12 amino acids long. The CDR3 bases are TGCGCCAGCAGGAGGAGCACAGATACGCAGTATTTT. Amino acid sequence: CASRRSTDTQYF. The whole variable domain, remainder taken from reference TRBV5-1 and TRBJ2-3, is KAGVTQTPRYLIKTRGQQVTLSCSPISGHRSVSWYQQTPGQGLQFLFEYFSETQRNKGNFPGRFSGRQFSNSRSEMNVSTLELGDSALYLCASRRSTDTQYFGPGTRLTVL.

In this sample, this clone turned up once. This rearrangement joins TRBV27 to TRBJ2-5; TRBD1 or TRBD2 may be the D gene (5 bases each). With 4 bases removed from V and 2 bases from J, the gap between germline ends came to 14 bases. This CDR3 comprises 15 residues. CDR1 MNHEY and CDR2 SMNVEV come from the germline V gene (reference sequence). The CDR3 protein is CASSSRGTPQETQYF. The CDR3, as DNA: TGTGCCAGCAGTTCCCGAGGGACCCCACAAGAGACCCAGTACTTC.

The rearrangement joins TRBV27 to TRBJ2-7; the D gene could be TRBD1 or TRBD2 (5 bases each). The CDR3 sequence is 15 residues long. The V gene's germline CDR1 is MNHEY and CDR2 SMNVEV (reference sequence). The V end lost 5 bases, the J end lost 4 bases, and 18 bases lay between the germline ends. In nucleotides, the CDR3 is TGTGCCAGCAGTCCCTTGTGGGGACGTTTTTACGAGCAGTACTTC. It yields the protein CASSPLWGRFYEQYF.

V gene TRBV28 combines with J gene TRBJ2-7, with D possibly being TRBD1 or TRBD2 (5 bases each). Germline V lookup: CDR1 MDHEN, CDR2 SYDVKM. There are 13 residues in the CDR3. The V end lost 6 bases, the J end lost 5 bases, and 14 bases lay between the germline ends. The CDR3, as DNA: TGTGCCAGCAGCCGAATGGGGGTCCACGAGCAGTACTTC. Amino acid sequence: CASSRMGVHEQYF.

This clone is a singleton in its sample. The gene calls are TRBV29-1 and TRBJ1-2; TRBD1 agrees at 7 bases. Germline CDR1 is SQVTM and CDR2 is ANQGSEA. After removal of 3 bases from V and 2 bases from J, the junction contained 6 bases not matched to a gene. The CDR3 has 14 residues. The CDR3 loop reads CSVDLKGQNYGYTF. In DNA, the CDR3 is TGCAGCGTTGACTTGAAGGGACAGAACTATGGCTACACCTTC. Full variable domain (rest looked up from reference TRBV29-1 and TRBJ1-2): SAVISQKPSRDICQRGTSLTIQCQVDSQVTMMFWYRQQPGQSLTLIATANQGSEATYESGFVIDKFPISRPNLTFSTLTVSNMSPEDSSIYLCSVDLKGQNYGYTFGSGTRLTVV.

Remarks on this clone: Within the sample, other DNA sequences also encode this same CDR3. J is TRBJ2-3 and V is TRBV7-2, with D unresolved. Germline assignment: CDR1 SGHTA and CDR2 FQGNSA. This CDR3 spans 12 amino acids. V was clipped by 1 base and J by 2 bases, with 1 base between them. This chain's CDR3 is CASSLDTDTQYF. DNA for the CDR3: TGTGCCAGCAGCTTAGACACAGATACGCAGTATTTT.

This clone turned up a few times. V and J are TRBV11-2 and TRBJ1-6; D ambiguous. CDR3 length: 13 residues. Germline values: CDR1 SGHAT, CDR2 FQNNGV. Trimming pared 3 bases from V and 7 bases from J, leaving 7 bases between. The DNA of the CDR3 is TGTGCCAGCAGCTTGTACGGGAATTCACCCCTCCACTTT. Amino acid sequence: CASSLYGNSPLHF.

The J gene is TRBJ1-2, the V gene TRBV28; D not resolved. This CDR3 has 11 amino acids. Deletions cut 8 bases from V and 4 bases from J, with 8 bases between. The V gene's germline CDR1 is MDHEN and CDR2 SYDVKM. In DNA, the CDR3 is TGTGCCAGCTTACCCCTCTATGGCTACACCTTC. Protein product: CASLPLYGYTF.

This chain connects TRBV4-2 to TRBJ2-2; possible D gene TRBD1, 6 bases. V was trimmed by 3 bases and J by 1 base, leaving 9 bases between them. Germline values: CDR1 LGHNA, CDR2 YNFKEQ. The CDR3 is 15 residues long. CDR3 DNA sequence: TGTGCCAGCAGCCACCCGGGACAGAACACCGGGGAGCTGTTTTTT. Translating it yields CASSHPGQNTGELFF.

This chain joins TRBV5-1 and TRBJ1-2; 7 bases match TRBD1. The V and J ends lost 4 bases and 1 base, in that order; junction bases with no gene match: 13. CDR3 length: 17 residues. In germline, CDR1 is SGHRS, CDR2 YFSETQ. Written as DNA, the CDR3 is TGCGCCAGCAGCAAGGACAGGCTGCAGGGCTATAACTATGGCTACACCTTC. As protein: CASSKDRLQGYNYGYTF.

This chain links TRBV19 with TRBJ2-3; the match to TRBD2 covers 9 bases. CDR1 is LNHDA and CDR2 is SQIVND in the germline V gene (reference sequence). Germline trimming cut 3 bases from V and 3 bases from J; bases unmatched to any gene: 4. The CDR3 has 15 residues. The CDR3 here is CASSILAGTTDTQYF. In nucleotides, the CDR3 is TGTGCCAGTAGTATCCTAGCGGGAACGACAGATACGCAGTATTTT. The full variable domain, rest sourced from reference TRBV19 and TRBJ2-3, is DGGITQSPKYLFRKEGQNVTLSCEQNLNHDAMYWYRQDPGQGLRLIYYSQIVNDFQKGDIAEGYSVSREKKESFPLTVTSAQKNPTAFYLCASSILAGTTDTQYFGPGTRLTVL.

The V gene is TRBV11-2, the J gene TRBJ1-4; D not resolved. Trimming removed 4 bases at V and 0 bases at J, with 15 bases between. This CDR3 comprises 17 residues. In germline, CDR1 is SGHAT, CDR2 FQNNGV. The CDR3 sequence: CASSSDHVGSTNEKLFF. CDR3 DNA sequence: TGTGCCAGCAGCTCAGATCATGTGGGGTCAACTAATGAAAAACTGTTTTTT.

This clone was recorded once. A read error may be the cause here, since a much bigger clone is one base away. Here the CDR3 reads CASSQTGGRGYEQYF. DNA of the CDR3: TGTGCCAGCAGCCAGACTGGCGGGAGAGGCTACGAGCAGTACTTC. The J gene is TRBJ2-7, the V gene TRBV5-4; 7 positions match TRBD2. V gave up 4 bases and J gave up 3 bases; unmatched junction bases: 10. The CDR3 is 15 amino acids. Germline lookup yields CDR1 SGHNT and CDR2 YYREEE (reference sequence).

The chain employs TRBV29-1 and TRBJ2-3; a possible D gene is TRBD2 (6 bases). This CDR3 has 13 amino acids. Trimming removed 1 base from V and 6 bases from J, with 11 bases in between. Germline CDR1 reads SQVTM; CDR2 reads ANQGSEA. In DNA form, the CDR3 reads TGCAGCGTTGAAGTAGGGACTGGGGATACGCAGTATTTT. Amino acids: CSVEVGTGDTQYF.

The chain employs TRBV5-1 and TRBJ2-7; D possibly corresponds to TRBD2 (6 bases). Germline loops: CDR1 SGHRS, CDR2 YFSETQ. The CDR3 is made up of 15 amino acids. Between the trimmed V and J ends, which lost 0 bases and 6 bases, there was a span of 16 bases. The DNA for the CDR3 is TGCGCCAGCAGCTTGGACGGGAGATCTGGGCGCGAGCAGTACTTC. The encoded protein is CASSLDGRSGREQYF.

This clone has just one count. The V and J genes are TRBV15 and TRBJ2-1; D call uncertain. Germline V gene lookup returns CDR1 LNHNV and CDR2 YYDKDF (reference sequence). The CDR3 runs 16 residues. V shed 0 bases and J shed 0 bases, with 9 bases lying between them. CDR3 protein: CATSRDPTSSYNEQFF. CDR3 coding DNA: TGTGCCACCAGCAGAGATCCGACGAGCTCCTACAATGAGCAGTTCTTC.

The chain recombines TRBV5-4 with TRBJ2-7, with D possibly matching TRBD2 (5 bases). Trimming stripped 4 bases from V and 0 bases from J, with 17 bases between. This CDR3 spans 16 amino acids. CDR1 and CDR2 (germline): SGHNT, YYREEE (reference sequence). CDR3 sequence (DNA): TGTGCCAGCAGCACCAGCGGATCCCTTAGCTCCTACGAGCAGTACTTC. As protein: CASSTSGSLSSYEQYF.

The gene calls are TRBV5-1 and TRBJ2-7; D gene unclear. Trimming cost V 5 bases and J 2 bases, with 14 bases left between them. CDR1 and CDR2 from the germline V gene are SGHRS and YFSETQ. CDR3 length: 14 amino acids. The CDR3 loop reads CASRGSTGTYEQYF. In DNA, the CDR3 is TGCGCCAGCAGGGGTTCGACTGGTACCTACGAGCAGTACTTC.

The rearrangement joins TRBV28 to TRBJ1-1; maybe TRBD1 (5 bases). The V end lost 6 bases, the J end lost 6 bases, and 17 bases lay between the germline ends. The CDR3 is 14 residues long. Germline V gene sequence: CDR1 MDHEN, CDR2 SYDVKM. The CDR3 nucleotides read TGTGCCAGCAGGTCGGCAGGGTATGGGTCTGAAGCTTTCTTT. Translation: CASRSAGYGSEAFF.

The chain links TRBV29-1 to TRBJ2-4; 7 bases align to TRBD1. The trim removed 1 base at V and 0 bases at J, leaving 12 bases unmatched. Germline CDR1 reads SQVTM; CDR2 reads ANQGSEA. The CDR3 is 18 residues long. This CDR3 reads CSVEVSNRGSLAKNIQYF. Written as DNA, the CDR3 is TGCAGCGTTGAAGTTTCGAACAGGGGTAGCCTAGCCAAAAACATTCAGTACTTC.